In its sample, the clone carrying this T cell receptor beta chain was seen once. V shed 4 bases and J 5 bases; nucleotides not matched to a gene: 7. This CDR3 is 15 amino acids long. Looked up from germline, CDR1 is SGHTA and CDR2 is FQGNSA. This sample stems from a study of blood T cell repertoires in COVID-19. Study as a whole: In each case, the material was cDNA or gDNA derived from T cells, B-cell-depleted T cells, or PBMCs.

Donors were grouped by their self-reported clinical history. The recovered donors of Cohort 3 showed two negative PCRs, clearance, or symptom resolution. TCRdb's table, derived via immunoSEQ multiplex PCR, lists solely in-frame clones and lacks some. The repertoire holds around 300,000 clones, with under 90% as singletons. The sample taken for sequencing was PBMCs or T cells enriched from blood (not recorded which). The TCR sequence derives from a woman in her forties who had recovered from COVID-19. The chain is built from TRBV7-2 and TRBJ2-3; 9 nucleotides match TRBD2. CDR3 residues: CASSSRLAAQDTQYF. CDR3 nucleotide sequence: TGTGCCAGCAGCTCCCGACTAGCGGCCCAAGATACGCAGTATTTT.